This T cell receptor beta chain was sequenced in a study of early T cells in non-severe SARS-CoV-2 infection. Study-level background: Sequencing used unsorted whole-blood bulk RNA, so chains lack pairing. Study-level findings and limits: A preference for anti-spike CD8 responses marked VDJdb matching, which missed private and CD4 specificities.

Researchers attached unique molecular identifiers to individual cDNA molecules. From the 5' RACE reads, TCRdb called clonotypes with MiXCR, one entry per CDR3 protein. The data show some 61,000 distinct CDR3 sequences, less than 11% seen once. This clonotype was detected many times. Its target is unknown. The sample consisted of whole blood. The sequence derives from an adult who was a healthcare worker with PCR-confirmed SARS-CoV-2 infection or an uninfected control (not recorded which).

CDR3 in amino acids: CASSMGQGESQPQHF. CDR3 bases: TGTGCCAGTAGTATGGGACAGGGGGAAAGTCAGCCCCAGCATTTT. The V gene is TRBV19, the J gene TRBJ1-5; 11 bases are a match to TRBD1. This CDR3 contains 15 residues. The V gene's germline CDR1 is LNHDA and CDR2 SQIVND (reference sequence). V lost 3 bases and J lost 6; bases outside the gene matches: 4.